These 6 T cell receptor beta chains were all obtained from the same sample, sequenced in a study of T cells in narcolepsy. Data came from immunoSEQ multiplex PCR; TCRdb stores just in-frame clones and leaves some out. This table has tens of thousands of clones, about 84% appearing once. The sequencing input was CD45RA- memory CD4+ T cells from PBMCs. Every receptor here comes from a human donor with narcolepsy.

V and J are TRBV6-1 and TRBJ1-5, with D perhaps matching TRBD1 (6 bases). Germline values: CDR1 MNHNS, CDR2 SASEGT. The CDR3 has 13 amino acids. Deletions cut 6 bases from V and 7 bases from J, with 13 bases between. In DNA, the CDR3 is TGTGCCAGCAGCCCGGGGGGGGCGCAGCCCCAGCATTTT. Its translation: CASSPGGAQPQHF.

V and J are TRBV6-4 and TRBJ2-3, with no clear D. CDR1 and CDR2 (germline): MRHNA, SNTAGT. Deletions cut 0 bases from V and 0 bases from J, with 25 bases between. This CDR3 is 21 amino acids long. The CDR3 DNA sequence: TGTGCCAGCAGTGACTCGGGTCTATTGGGCCCAAGAGGATCCAGCACAGATACGCAGTATTTT. Translation: CASSDSGLLGPRGSSTDTQYF.

As concerns this clone: The missing conserved phenylalanine or tryptophan at the end of this CDR3 makes a read error likely. This sequence joins TRBV29-1 and TRBJ1-5, with 10 bases identical to TRBD1. After removal of 4 bases from V and 4 bases from J, the junction contained 4 bases not matched to a gene. The V gene's germline CDR1 is SQVTM and CDR2 ANQGSEA. The CDR3 consists of 14 residues. The CDR3 here is CSVAGQGTNQPQHL. As DNA, the CDR3 is TGCAGCGTTGCGGGACAGGGGACTAATCAGCCCCAGCATCTT.

The chain combines TRBV6-1 with TRBJ1-2; D is possibly TRBD1 (6 bases). The CDR3 covers 14 residues. The germline V gene encodes CDR1 MNHNS and CDR2 SASEGT. Trimming removed 7 bases from V and 2 bases from J, with 14 bases in between. DNA of the CDR3: TGTGCCAGCACCCCGGGGACACCAAACTATGGCTACACCTTC. This gives the protein CASTPGTPNYGYTF.

The chain employs TRBV28 and TRBJ1-2; 7 bases are a match to TRBD1. Germline assignment: CDR1 MDHEN and CDR2 SYDVKM. The V and J ends lost 10 bases and 3 bases, in that order; junction bases with no gene match: 8. The CDR3 has 13 amino acids. As DNA, the CDR3 is TGTGCCATCCGGGACAGTTCTTACTATGGCTACACCTTC. Its protein product is CAIRDSSYYGYTF.

This clone appeared a single time. V is TRBV7-9 and J is TRBJ1-4; D perhaps matches TRBD1 (6 bases). Trimming removed 3 bases at V and 1 base at J, with 15 bases between. Germline lookup yields CDR1 SEHNR and CDR2 FQNEAQ (reference sequence). CDR3 length: 17 amino acids. In DNA form, the CDR3 reads TGTGCCAGCAGCTTGGGGTGGACAGCCCAAACTAATGAAAAACTGTTTTTT. This sequence encodes CASSLGWTAQTNEKLFF.